The rows below give T cell receptor beta chains drawn from one sample of a study of STAT5B mutations in CD4+ large granular lymphocyte leukemia. Profiling relied on immunoSEQ multiplex PCR, and the TCRdb table lists in-frame clones only, not all of them. There are around 34,000 clones in the sample; about 85% occur only once, and about 4.6% lies in the top ten. Sequencing used CD4+ T cells from blood buffy coats. These receptors were collected from a human donor in good health. Both conserved end residues are part of each CDR3. D genes are given only for firm matches. Size tells how often a clone was seen (once, few, many) or the class of an expanded clone, and some rows leave it out.

TRBJ1-2 NA NA TRBV2 CASSEEGLDGYTF TGTGCCAGCAGTGAGGAGGGGCTCGATGGCTACACCTTC
TRBJ2-1 NA NA TRBV5-4 CASSLAQGGEQFF TGTGCCAGCAGCTTGGCCCAGGGAGGTGAGCAGTTCTTC
TRBJ1-2 TRBD1 few TRBV10-3 CAISELQGPRGYTF TGTGCCATCAGTGAGCTACAGGGGCCGAGGGGCTACACCTTC
TRBJ1-5 NA NA TRBV21-1 CASSKDRGQWNQPQHF TGTGCCAGCAGTAAAGACAGGGGGCAGTGGAATCAGCCCCAGCATTTT
TRBJ1-2 NA NA TRBV27 CASSLSRGRGYTF TGTGCCAGCAGTTTATCGCGAGGGAGGGGCTACACCTTC
TRBJ1-1 NA NA TRBV7-2 CASSPLGFTEAFF TGTGCCAGCAGCCCCTTGGGGTTCACTGAAGCTTTCTTT
TRBJ1-1 TRBD1 NA TRBV12-5 CASGLGTGNEAFF TGTGCTAGTGGTTTAGGGACAGGGAATGAAGCTTTCTTT
TRBJ2-1 NA NA TRBV5-1 CASSLDRISYNEQFF TGCGCCAGCAGCTTAGACAGAATATCTTACAATGAGCAGTTCTTC
TRBJ2-7 TRBD1 NA TRBV6-5 CASSRTGDSYEQYF TGTGCCAGCAGTAGGACAGGGGACTCCTACGAGCAGTACTTC
TRBJ1-2 NA NA TRBV7-8 CASSLVAGQNYGYTF TGTGCCAGCAGCTTAGTCGCGGGACAAAACTATGGCTACACCTTC
TRBJ2-7 NA few TRBV28 CASRQGSSYEQYF TGTGCCAGCAGACAGGGCAGCTCCTACGAGCAGTACTTC
TRBJ2-7 TRBD2 NA TRBV4-3 CASSSTSGSYEQYF TGCGCCAGCAGCTCGACTAGCGGCTCCTACGAGCAGTACTTC
TRBJ2-2 TRBD2 NA TRBV9 CASSVAQRETGELFF TGTGCCAGCAGCGTAGCCCAGCGGGAGACCGGGGAGCTGTTTTTT
TRBJ2-1 TRBD2 NA TRBV18 CASSPIAGGNPNEQFF TGTGCCAGCTCACCCATAGCGGGAGGGAACCCCAATGAGCAGTTCTTC
TRBJ1-1 TRBD1 NA TRBV5-1 CASSPPVSGTVNTEAFF TGCGCCAGCAGCCCCCCGGTATCCGGGACAGTTAACACTGAAGCTTTCTTT
TRBJ1-1 NA NA TRBV11-1 CASSLVSTEAFF TGTGCCAGCAGCTTAGTGAGCACTGAAGCTTTCTTT
TRBJ1-2 NA few TRBV28 CASSSGPQYGYTF TGTGCCAGCAGTTCTGGACCGCAGTATGGCTACACCTTC
TRBJ2-7 NA NA TRBV5-6 CASRYGTQPRYEQYF TGTGCCAGCAGATACGGGACCCAGCCGCGCTACGAGCAGTACTTC
TRBJ1-4 TRBD1 NA TRBV29-1 CSGRRGKAANEKLFF TGCAGCGGACGCAGGGGGAAGGCCGCTAATGAAAAACTGTTTTTT
TRBJ2-1 NA once TRBV10-3 CAISSGKTYNEQFF TGTGCCATCAGTAGCGGAAAAACCTACAATGAGCAGTTCTTC
TRBJ2-6 TRBD1 NA TRBV6-1 CASRPQGSGANVLTF TGTGCCAGCAGGCCACAGGGGTCAGGGGCCAACGTCCTGACTTTC
TRBJ1-4 NA NA TRBV4-1 CASSQPGRNEKLFF TGCGCCAGCAGCCAACCAGGGCGGAATGAAAAACTGTTTTTT
TRBJ2-3 NA NA TRBV2 CASRGLTDTQYF TGTGCCAGCAGGGGACTCACAGATACGCAGTATTTT
TRBJ2-3 TRBD2 NA TRBV4-1 CASSRRRGGSSSTDTQYF TGCGCCAGCAGCCGCCGCCGCGGGGGGAGTAGTAGCACAGATACGCAGTATTTT
TRBJ2-7 NA NA TRBV5-4 CASSLSGLSSYEQYF TGTGCCAGCAGCTTAAGCGGGTTGAGCTCCTACGAGCAGTACTTC
TRBJ2-5 TRBD1 NA TRBV5-1 CASSQTGWGQETQYF TGCGCCAGCAGCCAGACAGGGTGGGGACAGGAGACCCAGTACTTC
TRBJ1-6 NA NA TRBV2 CASRRDPYNSPLHF TGTGCCAGCAGGCGGGACCCTTATAATTCACCCCTCCACTTT
TRBJ1-2 NA NA TRBV28 CASSLVGEGKYGYTF TGTGCCAGCAGTTTGGTGGGAGAGGGAAAATATGGCTACACCTTC
TRBJ2-7 TRBD2 NA TRBV7-2 CASSSPPGLASYEQYF TGTGCCAGCAGCTCTCCGCCGGGACTAGCCTCCTACGAGCAGTACTTC
TRBJ1-2 TRBD1 NA TRBV30 CAWSAGGYGYTF TGTGCCTGGAGTGCAGGGGGATATGGCTACACCTTC
TRBJ2-1 TRBD1 NA TRBV7-2 CASSQDRGYNEQFF TGTGCCAGCAGCCAGGACAGGGGCTACAATGAGCAGTTCTTC
TRBJ2-7 NA few TRBV7-9 CASSLAGLRDYEQYF TGTGCCAGCAGCTTAGCGGGACTCCGAGACTACGAGCAGTACTTC
TRBJ2-1 TRBD1 NA TRBV19 CASSHLYRDSTNEQFF TGTGCCAGTAGTCACCTTTACCGGGACAGTACGAATGAGCAGTTCTTC
TRBJ2-4 TRBD2 NA TRBV5-6 CASSLWGGSNIQYF TGTGCCAGCAGCTTATGGGGAGGGTCGAACATTCAGTACTTC
TRBJ2-5 NA NA TRBV5-1 CASSLSQETQYF TGCGCCAGCAGCTTGTCTCAAGAGACCCAGTACTTC